This TCR beta chain was found in a study of T cells in Graves' hyperthyroidism and ophthalmopathy. Authors of the study amplified TCR beta CDR3 regions from RNA transcripts. HTBI primers drove first-round RT-PCR of the TCR CDR3. TCRdb analysed the multiplex PCR reads with MiXCR anew, one entry per CDR3 protein. The data hold 620,000 or so distinct CDR3 sequences, with more than 12% observed a single time. This clonotype was detected ten times or more. What it binds is unknown. Patients were excluded because of uncontrolled infection, other autoimmune disease, pregnancy or lactation. Diagnostic assessment was based on clinical symptoms, serum thyroxine and TRAb, thyroid ultrasound and orbital computed tomography. Isolation of PBMCs was performed on 10 ml fresh peripheral blood. The CDR3 loop spans 15 amino acids. V dropped 0 bases and J dropped 6; count of bases not matched to a gene: 6. The germline V gene encodes CDR1 SGHTA and CDR2 FQGNSA.

Study outcomes and limitations: The model anticipated ophthalmopathy a median around six months pre-onset.

The sequenced material came from blood. This rearrangement joins TRBV7-2 to TRBJ1-2; 8 bases are a match to TRBD1. This TCR came from a woman between 50 and 59 years old with Graves' ophthalmopathy. CDR3 region: CASSLAQGATNGYTF. As DNA, the CDR3 is TGTGCCAGCAGCTTAGCTCAGGGGGCCACGAATGGCTACACCTTC.